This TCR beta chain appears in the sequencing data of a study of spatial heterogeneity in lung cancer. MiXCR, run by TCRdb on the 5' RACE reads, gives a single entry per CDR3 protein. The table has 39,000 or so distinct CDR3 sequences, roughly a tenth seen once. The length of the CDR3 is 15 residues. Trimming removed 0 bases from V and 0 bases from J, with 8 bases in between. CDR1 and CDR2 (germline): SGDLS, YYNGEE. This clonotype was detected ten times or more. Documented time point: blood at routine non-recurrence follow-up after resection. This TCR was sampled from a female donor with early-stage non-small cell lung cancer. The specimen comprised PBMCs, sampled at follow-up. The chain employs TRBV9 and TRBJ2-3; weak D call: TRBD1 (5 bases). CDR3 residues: CASSVAAGSTDTQYF. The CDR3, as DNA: TGTGCCAGCAGCGTAGCTGCAGGGAGCACAGATACGCAGTATTTT.